These 14 T cell receptor beta chains were sequenced from one sample in a study of blood T cells in healthy people across ages. The second PCR ran about 7 to 12 cycles with a sample-barcoded 5' primer and J-beta primers. MiXCR, applied by TCRdb to the 5' RACE reads, yields one record per CDR3 protein. The sample records fewer than 800,000 distinct CDR3 sequences, around 21% being singletons. Sequencing input: blood. The origin of the receptors is a man between 65 and 85 years old in good health.

The genes are TRBV11-2 and TRBJ2-5; D gene ambiguous. The CDR3 is 12 residues long. From germline, CDR1 is SGHAT and CDR2 FQNNGV. V gave up 2 bases and J gave up 5 bases, with 6 bases separating them. CDR3: CASSLRVETQYF. In DNA form, the CDR3 reads TGTGCCAGCAGCTTAAGGGTCGAGACCCAGTACTTC.

The table lists this clonotype with many counts. This chain joins TRBV11-1 and TRBJ2-1, with D hard to call. The germline V gene has CDR1 SGHAT and CDR2 FQDESV (reference sequence). With 3 bases removed from V and 5 bases from J, the gap between germline ends came to 14 bases. The CDR3 spans 15 residues. This chain's CDR3 is CASSFRLGPDNEQFF. The CDR3 region has the DNA TGTGCCAGCAGCTTTAGGCTAGGGCCCGACAATGAGCAGTTCTTC.

This clonotype came up a few times. The rearrangement links TRBV4-1 to TRBJ2-5; D tentatively fits TRBD1 or TRBD2 (5 bases each). The J call is uncertain, as TRBJ2-1 better fits the DNA end. The CDR3 is 15 amino acids. CDR1 and CDR2 from the germline V gene are MGHRA and YSYEKL. CDR3 bases: TGCGCCAGCAGCCCTACCGACGGGGCGTACAATGAGCAGTTCTTC. Translation gives CASSPTDGAYNEQFF.

The chain recombines TRBV14 with TRBJ1-4, with 7 bases identical to TRBD1. The germline V gene encodes CDR1 SGHDN and CDR2 FVKESK. This CDR3 has 17 amino acids. V lost 1 base, J lost 8 bases, and 13 bases stayed unmatched. The CDR3 coding sequence is TGTGCCAGCAGCCAAGGCGCGAAACAGGGGATTGGAGAAAAACTGTTTTTT. Protein sequence: CASSQGAKQGIGEKLFF.

This clonotype came up a few times. The V call is TRBV5-1, the J call TRBJ2-1; TRBD2 matches at 9 bases. This CDR3 is built from 16 residues. V shed 7 bases and J 4 bases; nucleotides not matched to a gene: 12. Germline CDR1 reads SGHRS; CDR2 reads YFSETQ. The CDR3 DNA follows: TGCGCCAGCCTGACACAAGCGGGAGGCGGGTACAATGAGCAGTTCTTC. Translated, it gives CASLTQAGGGYNEQFF.

This clonotype was detected only a few times. J is TRBJ2-2 and V is TRBV9; D might be TRBD1 or TRBD2, each matching 5 bases. The V gene's germline CDR1 is SGDLS and CDR2 YYNGEE. CDR3 size: 14 residues. V was clipped by 4 bases and J by 6 bases, with 13 bases between them. CDR3 bases: TGTGCCAGCAGCCCGTTGGGGGTCCCCGGGGAGCTGTTTTTT. It encodes CASSPLGVPGELFF. Drawing the rest from reference TRBV9 and TRBJ2-2, the complete variable domain is DSGVTQTPKHLITATGQRVTLRCSPRSGDLSVYWYQQSLDQGLQFLIQYYNGEERAKGNILERFSAQQFPDLHSELNLSSLELGDSALYFCASSPLGVPGELFFGEGSRLTVL.

The V call is TRBV27, the J call TRBJ2-5; D is possibly TRBD1 (5 bases). The J call is doubtful: the DNA matches TRBJ2-7 better. This CDR3 is 13 amino acids long. Germline V gene lookup returns CDR1 MNHEY and CDR2 SMNVEV (reference sequence). The CDR3 DNA reads TGTGCCAGCAGGGGGCAGAACAACTACGAGCAGTACTTC. Translated: CASRGQNNYEQYF.

The rearrangement uses TRBV14 and TRBJ2-7, with TRBD1 identical over 7 bases. CDR1 and CDR2 from the germline V gene are SGHDN and FVKESK. The V and J ends lost 1 base and 7 bases, in that order; junction bases with no gene match: 13. CDR3 length equals 16 residues. The CDR3 region is CASSQVRPGGLGEQYF. Here the CDR3 DNA reads TGTGCCAGCAGCCAAGTTCGGCCAGGGGGTTTAGGAGAGCAGTACTTC.

This clonotype was picked up a small number of times. This chain links TRBV7-9 with TRBJ1-1, with no clear D. The germline V and J ends were trimmed by 0 bases and 2 bases, with 10 bases remaining between them. Germline CDR1 is SEHNR and CDR2 is FQNEAQ (reference sequence). The CDR3 is 15 residues long. The CDR3 DNA reads as TGTGCCAGCAGCTTAGCTATAGGGATTAACACTGAAGCTTTCTTT. Translation gives CASSLAIGINTEAFF.

This clonotype was seen a single time. The chain is built from TRBV7-9 and TRBJ2-3, with D uncertain. This CDR3 has 14 residues. Germline V CDR1 and CDR2: SEHNR, FQNEAQ (reference sequence). V dropped 0 bases and J dropped 5 bases, with 9 bases sitting between them. The CDR3 DNA follows: TGTGCCAGCAGCTTAGCGCATCGTAAAGATACGCAGTATTTT. It encodes CASSLAHRKDTQYF.

This chain uses TRBV11-1 with TRBJ2-1, with 15 bases matching TRBD2. With 5 bases clipped from V and 9 bases from J, the junction kept 5 bases outside the gene matches. CDR1 SGHAT and CDR2 FQDESV come from the germline V gene (reference sequence). This CDR3 is built from 15 residues. The CDR3 sequence: CASSPGLAGGSEQFF. The CDR3 DNA reads as TGTGCCAGCAGCCCGGGACTAGCGGGAGGAAGTGAGCAGTTCTTC.

CDR3 nucleotides: TGTGCCACCAGTGAGTTCAATGGAGCTGAAGCTTTCTTT. Encoded protein: CATSEFNGAEAFF. The chain has TRBV24-1 and TRBJ1-1; D remains ambiguous. Trimming removed 4 bases at V and 6 bases at J, with 11 bases between. Germline values: CDR1 KGHDR, CDR2 SFDVKD. The CDR3 runs to 13 residues.

The chain links TRBV12-5 to TRBJ2-5, with TRBD1 identical over 9 bases. Germline V lookup: CDR1 LGHNT, CDR2 FRNRAP. This CDR3 has 15 residues. With 1 base clipped from V and 6 bases from J, the junction kept 6 bases outside the gene matches. CDR3 coding DNA: TGTGCTAGTGGTTTGGCCACAGGGGGCGGGCAGACCCAGTACTTC. Encoded protein: CASGLATGGGQTQYF.

This clonotype appeared a few times. The V gene is TRBV7-2, the J gene TRBJ2-7; TRBD1 matches 7 bases. This CDR3 has 15 amino acids. CDR1 is SGHTA, CDR2 FQGNSA, per germline. The V and J ends lost 1 base and 4 bases, in that order; junction bases with no gene match: 7. The CDR3 nucleotides are TGTGCCAGCAGCTTAGGAAGTGCGACAGGGTACGAGCAGTACTTC. This translates into CASSLGSATGYEQYF.